The 24 T cell receptor beta chains below come from one sample, sequenced in a study of blood T cell repertoires in COVID-19. Only in-frame clones appear in the TCRdb table, and some are missing; sequencing was by immunoSEQ multiplex PCR. Here the sample spans about 160,000 clones, 70% to 85% being singletons. The sequenced sample was peripheral blood. These receptors were obtained from a woman aged 80 or over with acute or convalescent COVID-19.

This clone has just one count. The chain links TRBV9 to TRBJ2-1; no reliable D call. Germline CDR1 reads SGDLS; CDR2 reads YYNGEE. The CDR3 loop spans 14 amino acids. Trimming took 0 bases from V and 2 from J, leaving 6 bases between them. CDR3 sequence: CASSVALTYNEQFF. Written as DNA, the CDR3 is TGTGCCAGCAGCGTAGCTCTAACCTACAATGAGCAGTTCTTC.

This clone has a single count. J is TRBJ2-1 and V is TRBV7-2, with D maybe TRBD2 (6 bases). This CDR3 has 17 amino acids. Trimming left V 5 bases short and J 0 bases short, with 17 bases between. The V gene's germline CDR1 is SGHTA and CDR2 FQGNSA. This chain's CDR3 is CASSPRGGTSSYNEQFF. Written as DNA, the CDR3 is TGTGCCAGCAGCCCCCGCGGCGGGACTTCCTCCTACAATGAGCAGTTCTTC.

This chain connects TRBV27 to TRBJ2-7, with D tentatively TRBD2 (6 bases). The germline gives CDR1 MNHEY, CDR2 SMNVEV (reference sequence). The CDR3 totals 20 residues. Trimming stripped 5 bases from V and 4 bases from J, with 33 bases between. DNA for the CDR3: TGTGCCAGCAGTAGATCTTGGGTAGCGGTGACCTTGTTTAATGAATACGAGCAGTACTTC. It is translated as CASSRSWVAVTLFNEYEQYF.

The V and J genes are TRBV4-2 and TRBJ2-2; a weak D match, TRBD2 (6 bases). This CDR3 comprises 15 residues. V lost 1 base, J lost 0 bases, and 6 bases lay in between. In germline, CDR1 is LGHNA, CDR2 YNFKEQ. The CDR3 DNA sequence: TGTGCCAGCAGCCAAGCGGGGGCGAACACCGGGGAGCTGTTTTTT. Translating gives CASSQAGANTGELFF.

V usage is TRBV2 and J usage is TRBJ1-2, with a possible D match to TRBD1 (6 bases). This CDR3 region has 14 residues. Trimming took 5 bases from V and 3 from J, leaving 13 bases between them. Germline CDR1 is SNHLY and CDR2 is FYNNEI. The CDR3 nucleotides are TGTGCCAGCAGTCTACAGGGTTCTGACTATGGCTACACCTTC. Translation gives CASSLQGSDYGYTF.

This rearrangement joins TRBV30 to TRBJ1-6; D gene uncertain. From germline, CDR1 is GTSNPN and CDR2 SVGIG (reference sequence). V dropped 3 bases and J dropped 4 bases, with 10 bases sitting between them. The CDR3 totals 14 residues. This CDR3 is CAWRGAWYNSPLHF. DNA for the CDR3: TGTGCCTGGAGAGGAGCCTGGTATAATTCACCCCTCCACTTT.

This rearrangement joins TRBV4-1 to TRBJ2-5, with 10 nucleotides matching TRBD2. CDR1 and CDR2 from the germline V gene are MGHRA and YSYEKL. The CDR3 length is 18 residues. With V trimmed by 2 bases and J by 5 bases, 14 bases remained unmatched. The CDR3 loop reads CASSQRRVLAGVRETQYF. Written as DNA, the CDR3 is TGCGCCAGCAGCCAAAGGAGGGTCCTAGCGGGAGTGCGGGAGACCCAGTACTTC.

The CDR3 DNA is TGTGCCAGCAGCCCTAGCGGGAAAGTCGCAGATACGCAGTATTTT. The encoded protein is CASSPSGKVADTQYF. This sequence joins TRBV11-2 and TRBJ2-3; 9 nucleotides align to TRBD2. V was clipped by 5 bases and J by 4 bases; unmatched bases: 7. This CDR3 spans 15 amino acids. Germline values: CDR1 SGHAT, CDR2 FQNNGV.

The rearrangement links TRBV3-1 (or the pseudogene TRBV3-2) to TRBJ2-3; 9 positions agree with TRBD2. Germline V gene lookup returns CDR1 LGHDT and CDR2 YNNKEL (reference sequence). The trim removed 4 bases at V and 6 bases at J, leaving 5 bases unmatched. The CDR3 extends over 14 amino acids. The DNA for the CDR3 is TGTGCCAGCAGCCCATTAGCGGGAGAGGATACGCAGTATTTT. Translated, it gives CASSPLAGEDTQYF.

The rearrangement links TRBV11-2 to TRBJ2-1; D ambiguous. The length of the CDR3 is 17 residues. CDR1 is SGHAT and CDR2 is FQNNGV in the germline V gene. V was cut by 5 bases and J by 2 bases, with 19 bases left in between. CDR3 residues: CASSSPQGLGTYNEQFF. The CDR3 DNA sequence: TGTGCCAGCAGCAGCCCCCAAGGTCTAGGAACCTACAATGAGCAGTTCTTC.

In this sample, this clone turned up a few times. The rearrangement links TRBV6-5 to TRBJ2-7, with 7 bases identical to TRBD1. The V segment lost 6 bases and the J segment 6 bases; nucleotides outside the gene matches: 2. Germline V gene data show CDR1 as MNHEY and CDR2 as SVGAGI. The CDR3 consists of 11 residues. CDR3 sequence: CASRAGGEQYF. CDR3 nucleotides: TGTGCCAGCAGAGCAGGGGGCGAGCAGTACTTC.

The V and J genes are TRBV10-3 and TRBJ1-2; no clear D gene. CDR1 is ENHRY, CDR2 SYGVKD, per germline. Trimming took 0 bases from V and 5 from J, leaving 10 bases between them. The CDR3 is made up of 14 amino acids. The CDR3 protein is CAISESWQVYGYTF. In nucleotides, the CDR3 is TGTGCCATCAGTGAGTCGTGGCAGGTTTATGGCTACACCTTC.

This clone was seen a single time. The chain links TRBV19 to TRBJ2-5, with 8 bases that match TRBD2. The CDR3 length is 15 residues. Germline CDR1 is LNHDA and CDR2 is SQIVND (reference sequence). V lost 2 bases to trimming and J lost 3 bases; unmatched junction nucleotides: 5. As DNA, the CDR3 is TGTGCCAGTAGTATACGGGGGGGGACTGAAGAGACCCAGTACTTC. Translated: CASSIRGGTEETQYF.

The CDR3 DNA reads as TGTGCCAGCACTAGGACTAGCGGGAATAATGAGCAGTTCTTC. Translating gives CASTRTSGNNEQFF. The V gene is TRBV27, the J gene TRBJ2-1; 12 nucleotides line up with TRBD2. V shed 7 bases and J 7 bases; nucleotides not matched to a gene: 5. The germline V gene has CDR1 MNHEY and CDR2 SMNVEV (reference sequence). This CDR3 is built from 14 residues.

This clone was counted a few times. The genes are TRBV5-5 and TRBJ1-2, with TRBD1 as a possible D gene (5 bases). Germline V lookup: CDR1 SGHKS, CDR2 YYEKEE (reference sequence). CDR3 length equals 14 residues. The germline V and J ends were trimmed by 3 bases and 2 bases, with 11 bases remaining between them. The chain's CDR3 is CASSSQGANYGYTF. The CDR3 nucleotides read TGTGCCAGCAGCTCCCAGGGCGCGAACTATGGCTACACCTTC.

This chain joins TRBV5-4 and TRBJ2-1; 14 nucleotides agree with TRBD2. The length of the CDR3 is 17 residues. Per the germline V gene, CDR1 is SGHNT and CDR2 is YYREEE (reference sequence). Trimming removed 4 bases from V and 6 bases from J; junction bases left unmatched: 9. The CDR3 reads CASSRGLAGVRINEQFF. The CDR3 DNA follows: TGTGCCAGCAGCCGGGGACTAGCGGGAGTAAGGATCAATGAGCAGTTCTTC.

The CDR3 sequence is CAWSKTGEQPQHF. Here the CDR3 DNA reads TGTGCCTGGAGTAAAACAGGGGAGCAGCCCCAGCATTTT. The V call is TRBV30, the J call TRBJ1-5; 7 bases are a match to TRBD1. V was clipped by 2 bases and J by 7 bases; unmatched bases: 5. This CDR3 contains 13 residues. The germline gives CDR1 GTSNPN, CDR2 SVGIG (reference sequence). Using reference TRBV30 and TRBJ1-5 for the parts outside the CDR3, the full variable domain is SQTIHQWPATLVQPVGSPLSLECTVEGTSNPNLYWYRQAAGRGLQLLFYSVGIGQISSEVPQNLSASRPQDRQFILSSKKLLLSDSGFYLCAWSKTGEQPQHFGDGTRLSIL.

CDR3 amino acids: CASSPGTGGARGYTF. The DNA of the CDR3 is TGTGCCAGCAGCCCCGGGACAGGGGGCGCGAGGGGCTACACCTTC. The chain couples TRBV7-2 to TRBJ1-2, with 12 nucleotides matching TRBD1. Germline V gene lookup returns CDR1 SGHTA and CDR2 FQGNSA. The length of the CDR3 is 15 residues. The V segment lost 5 bases and the J segment 8 bases; nucleotides outside the gene matches: 9. The whole variable domain, remainder taken from reference TRBV7-2 and TRBJ1-2, is GAGVSQSPSNKVTEKGKDVELRCDPISGHTALYWYRQSLGQGLEFLIYFQGNSAPDKSGLPSDRFSAERTGGSVSTLTIQRTQQEDSAVYLCASSPGTGGARGYTFGSGTRLTVV.

The chain joins TRBV27 to TRBJ2-1; TRBD2 matches 12 bases. The V gene end was trimmed by 6 bases and the J gene end by 9 bases; junction bases not matched to a gene: 6. Germline loops: CDR1 MNHEY, CDR2 SMNVEV (reference sequence). This CDR3 comprises 14 residues. The CDR3 DNA sequence: TGTGCCAGCAGGCTAGCGGGAGGGCCGGGTGAGCAGTTCTTC. It specifies CASRLAGGPGEQFF.

This clone has only one observation. The V and J genes are TRBV9 and TRBJ2-1; TRBD2 might be the D (6 bases). The CDR3 length is 16 residues. Germline CDR1 is SGDLS and CDR2 is YYNGEE. Trimming removed 4 bases at V and 0 bases at J, with 14 bases between. The CDR3 sequence: CASSPRAGSSYNEQFF. As DNA, the CDR3 is TGTGCCAGCAGCCCCCGGGCGGGGAGCTCCTACAATGAGCAGTTCTTC.

The V and J genes are TRBV5-6 and TRBJ1-5; 9 bases are a match to TRBD1. Germline CDR1 SGHDT, CDR2 YYEEEE. This CDR3 has 15 amino acids. The V gene end was trimmed by 3 bases and the J gene end by 1 base; junction bases not matched to a gene: 2. CDR3 nucleotide sequence: TGTGCCAGCAGCTGGGGGACAGGGAGCAATCAGCCCCAGCATTTT. This encodes CASSWGTGSNQPQHF.

This chain joins TRBV19 and TRBJ1-6; D might be TRBD1 (5 bases). The germline V gene encodes CDR1 LNHDA and CDR2 SQIVND (reference sequence). The CDR3 loop spans 16 amino acids. V lost 6 bases and J lost 9, with 21 bases in between. This CDR3 is CASSPYLGGRGSPLHF. In DNA form, the CDR3 reads TGTGCCAGTAGCCCCTATCTGGGGGGAAGAGGTTCACCCCTCCACTTT.

The J gene is TRBJ2-3, the V gene TRBV19; the match to TRBD2 covers 7 bases. Germline V CDR1 and CDR2: LNHDA, SQIVND (reference sequence). After removal of 6 bases from V and 8 bases from J, the junction contained 11 bases not matched to a gene. CDR3 length: 14 residues. The CDR3 coding sequence is TGTGCCAGTAGCCCCAGCGGGGTCGGGGGTACGCAGTATTTT. Translated, it gives CASSPSGVGGTQYF.

The chain couples TRBV19 to TRBJ1-2, with a tentative D call TRBD1 (6 bases). The CDR3 sequence is 15 residues long. With 7 bases removed from V and 4 bases from J, the gap between germline ends came to 19 bases. Germline lookup yields CDR1 LNHDA and CDR2 SQIVND (reference sequence). In DNA form, the CDR3 reads TGTGCCAGTAACTCCGAACCTACAGGGTTCTATGGCTACACCTTC. It codes for CASNSEPTGFYGYTF.